This TCR beta chain was sequenced in a study of shared clonotypes between healthy human individuals. Study details: The plates for each donor numbered three CD4 naive, three CD4 memory, two CD8 naive and one CD8 memory.

With respect to this clone: The antigen remains undetermined.

This table comes from immunoSEQ multiplex PCR, and its TCRdb copy is limited to in-frame clones, with some not included. The sample lists about 1,800,000 clones; approximately 94% were seen once. CD45RO-negative, CCR7-selected cells formed the naive CD8 fraction, which excluded terminally differentiated effector memory CD45RA+ cells. Study results and limitations: Against clonotypes common to all four donors, non-shared ones had lower generation probabilities.

The CDR3 runs 17 residues. The clonotype comes from a man between 18 and 29 years old in good health. The chain combines TRBV21-1 with TRBJ1-6. TRBV21-1 is a pseudogene locus. Sequencing input: naive CD8+ T cells sorted from blood. The CDR3: CASSKKSARKYNSPLHF. The CDR3 DNA is TGTGCCAGCAGTAAAAAATCAGCCCGGAAGTATAATTCACCCCTCCACTTT.